A selection of T cell receptor beta chains follows, all from one sample in a study of shared clonotypes between healthy human individuals. Some clones are missing from TCRdb's copy, which holds only in-frame ones; the method was immunoSEQ multiplex PCR. The sample yields 1,400,000 or so clones, less than 99% seen once. Sequenced: naive CD4+ T cells sorted from blood. These receptors originate from a man younger than 45 in good health. Both conserved end residues are part of each CDR3. Fields, in order: CDR3 protein, CDR3 DNA, V gene, clone size, J gene, D gene. D genes are given only for firm matches. Expanded clones are given a class, and other clones once, few, many or no size at all.

CASSWLAGGADTQYF	TGCGCCAGCAGCTGGCTAGCGGGAGGAGCAGATACGCAGTATTTT	TRBV5-1	NA	TRBJ2-3	TRBD2
CASSYAHRGGTEAFF	TGCGCCAGCAGCTACGCCCATAGGGGAGGGACTGAAGCTTTCTTT	TRBV5-1	NA	TRBJ1-1	NA
CASSKHQETQYF	TGTGCCAGCAGCAAACACCAAGAGACCCAGTACTTC	TRBV21-1	once	TRBJ2-5	NA
CASSLAGTSGYDQYF	TGTGCCAGCAGCTTAGCCGGGACTAGCGGGTACGACCAGTACTTC	TRBV5-4	NA	TRBJ2-7	TRBD2
CASSNNGSFYGYTF	TGTGCCAGCAGCAATAACGGTTCCTTTTATGGCTACACCTTC	TRBV21-1	NA	TRBJ1-2	NA
CASSLLAGASNEQFF	TGCGCCAGCAGCTTGCTAGCGGGAGCAAGTAATGAGCAGTTCTTC	TRBV5-1	once	TRBJ2-1	TRBD2
CSAKTTEQFF	TGCAGTGCCAAAACTACTGAGCAGTTCTTC	TRBV20-1	NA	TRBJ2-1	NA
CASSLVGEGNIQYF	TGTGCCAGCAGCTTGGTGGGGGAAGGGAACATTCAGTACTTC	TRBV5-6	NA	TRBJ2-4	NA
CASSLAPRTWGSNQPQHF	TGTGCCAGCAGCTTAGCCCCACGGACCTGGGGAAGCAATCAGCCCCAGCATTTT	TRBV7-8	NA	TRBJ1-5	NA
CASSFITKSNEQFF	TGCGCCAGCAGCTTTATTACAAAGAGTAATGAGCAGTTCTTC	TRBV5-1	NA	TRBJ2-1	NA
CASSPTHVVEQYF	TGTGCCAGCAGCCCCACCCACGTTGTCGAGCAGTACTTC	TRBV28	NA	TRBJ2-7	NA
CASRLGETQYF	TGTGCCAGCCGGTTGGGGGAGACCCAGTACTTC	TRBV6-5	NA	TRBJ2-5	NA
CASGTNNEQFF	TGCGCCAGCGGGACTAACAATGAGCAGTTCTTC	TRBV5-1	NA	TRBJ2-1	TRBD2
CASSLDPSSGNTIYF	TGCGCCAGCAGCTTGGACCCCAGCTCTGGAAACACCATATATTTT	TRBV5-1	NA	TRBJ1-3	NA
CASSPLGLNTGELFF	TGTGCCAGCAGCCCTCTGGGACTGAACACCGGGGAGCTGTTTTTT	TRBV7-6	once	TRBJ2-2	NA
CASSSSLGGSTTYEQYF	TGTGCCAGCAGTTCGTCTCTCGGCGGGAGCACCACCTACGAGCAGTACTTC	TRBV28	NA	TRBJ2-7	TRBD2
CASSPPPPETQYF	TGTGCCAGCTCACCACCCCCCCCAGAGACCCAGTACTTC	TRBV18	NA	TRBJ2-5	NA
CASSPPRGSGEGNQPQHF	TGTGCCAGCTCACCACCCAGGGGCTCTGGGGAGGGCAATCAGCCCCAGCATTTT	TRBV18	NA	TRBJ1-5	NA
CASSYSSGANVLTF	TGTGCCAGCAGCTATAGCTCTGGGGCCAACGTCCTGACTTTC	TRBV5-5	NA	TRBJ2-6	NA
CASSADRANTGELFF	TGTGCCAGCAGTGCCGACAGAGCGAACACCGGGGAGCTGTTTTTT	TRBV6-4	NA	TRBJ2-2	NA
CASSLGTGELFF	TGTGCCAGCAGCCTAGGGACCGGGGAGCTGTTTTTT	TRBV7-3	NA	TRBJ2-2	NA
CASSIPGGLNEQFF	TGTGCCAGTAGTATTCCAGGGGGACTCAATGAGCAGTTCTTC	TRBV19	NA	TRBJ2-1	NA
CATSRDLESSYNEQFF	TGTGCCACCAGCAGAGATCTGGAGAGCTCCTACAATGAGCAGTTCTTC	TRBV15	NA	TRBJ2-1	NA
CASSRGQGTSYEQYF	TGTGCCAGCAGCCGAGGGCAGGGTACCTCCTACGAGCAGTACTTC	TRBV4-2	NA	TRBJ2-7	NA
CASSPGQGHGYTF	TGTGCCAGCAGCCCGGGACAGGGGCATGGCTACACCTTC	TRBV28	few	TRBJ1-2	TRBD1
CASSPIWTGLSTDTQYF	TGTGCCAGCTCACCAATCTGGACAGGACTTAGCACAGATACGCAGTATTTT	TRBV18	NA	TRBJ2-3	TRBD1
CASSYRGAGFTDTQYF	TGTGCCAGCAGTTACAGGGGAGCGGGGTTCACAGATACGCAGTATTTT	TRBV6-5	NA	TRBJ2-3	TRBD2
CATLTRGPGYTF	TGTGCCACCCTCACACGGGGGCCTGGCTACACCTTC	TRBV6-1	once	TRBJ1-2	NA
CASSTFPGRGANVLTF	TGTGCCAGCAGTACGTTCCCTGGGAGGGGGGCCAACGTCCTGACTTTC	TRBV28	NA	TRBJ2-6	NA
CASSLQITGELFF	TGCGCCAGCAGCTTACAGATCACCGGGGAGCTGTTTTTT	TRBV5-1	NA	TRBJ2-2	NA
CASSLGLAVPDTQYF	TGTGCCAGCAGCTTAGGACTAGCCGTCCCAGATACGCAGTATTTT	TRBV7-2	once	TRBJ2-3	TRBD2
CASSPQDRALGEQYF	TGTGCCAGCTCACCGCAGGACAGGGCGTTGGGAGAGCAGTACTTC	TRBV18	NA	TRBJ2-7	TRBD1
CASSVASGTDTQYF	TGTGCCAGCAGTGTCGCTAGCGGCACAGATACGCAGTATTTT	TRBV6-4	NA	TRBJ2-3	NA
CASSQRKLGEQFF	TGTGCCAGCAGCCAGCGAAAACTGGGAGAGCAGTTCTTC	TRBV14	NA	TRBJ2-1	NA
CAISGRDRDYEQFF	TGTGCCATCAGTGGACGGGACAGGGATTATGAGCAGTTCTTC	TRBV10-3	NA	TRBJ2-1	TRBD1
CASSPPGRHSGANVLTF	TGTGCCAGCTCACCTCCAGGGAGGCACTCTGGGGCCAACGTCCTGACTTTC	TRBV18	few	TRBJ2-6	NA
CSVEALGGGLGELFF	TGCAGCGTTGAGGCATTAGGGGGAGGGCTCGGGGAGCTGTTTTTT	TRBV29-1	NA	TRBJ2-2	NA
CSVEDPPGVGTDTQYF	TGCAGCGTTGAAGATCCCCCGGGAGTAGGTACAGATACGCAGTATTTT	TRBV29-1	NA	TRBJ2-3	NA